These 30 T cell receptor beta chains came from one sample sequenced in a study of shared clonotypes between healthy human individuals (TCRdb year 2020). CD8 naive samples consisted of CD45RO-negative cells that were positively selected for CCR7, yielding a CD45RA+CCR7+ population without TemRA cells. Preparation of the library involved the immunoSEQ multiplex PCR assay. The source is immuneACCESS, and TCRdb retained only in-frame sequences with V and J called. Part of the clones is not carried over; for the studies checked, unresolved V genes explain less than half of this, and the remainder is unexplained. The sample table lists around 2,000,000 clones, 90% to 95% of them with a count of one. Clones ranked in the top ten supply under 2% of the sample. Sequencing used naive CD8+ T cells from PBMCs. In light of the paper, this sample's cell subset or site label describes: CD45RA+CCR7+. Receptors were obtained from a man aged 18 to 29 in good health. Some clones in this sample may be carry-over from other donors' samples.

About this clone: The same CDR3 is also encoded by other DNA sequences in this sample. The rearrangement uses TRBV7-9 and TRBJ2-1, with D possibly being TRBD2 (6 bases). This CDR3 has 15 amino acids. V lost 5 bases to trimming and J lost 1 base, with 12 bases between them. Per the germline V gene, CDR1 is SEHNR and CDR2 is FQNEAQ (reference sequence). The CDR3 loop reads CASSPAGSSYNEQFF. DNA of the CDR3: TGTGCCAGCAGCCCCGCCGGGAGTTCCTACAATGAGCAGTTCTTC. The full variable domain, with the rest looked up from reference TRBV7-9 and TRBJ2-1, is DTGVSQNPRHKITKRGQNVTFRCDPISEHNRLYWYRQTLGQGPEFLTYFQNEAQLEKSRLLSDRFSAERPKGSFSTLEIQRTEQGDSAMYLCASSPAGSSYNEQFFGPGTRLTVL.

The chain joins TRBV28 to TRBJ2-7; 8 bases line up with TRBD1. This CDR3 has 15 residues. CDR1 is MDHEN, CDR2 SYDVKM, per germline. The V segment lost 5 bases and the J segment 6 bases; nucleotides outside the gene matches: 12. The CDR3 nucleotides are TGTGCCAGCAGTGCCGGACAGGGCTTTGGGAGCGAGCAGTACTTC. Protein: CASSAGQGFGSEQYF.

This clone came up once. CDR3 loop: CASSLERSSGNTIYF. CDR3 DNA: TGTGCCAGCAGCTTGGAACGGAGCTCTGGAAACACCATATATTTT. V is TRBV5-8 and J is TRBJ1-3; D ambiguous. V dropped 0 bases and J dropped 0 bases, with 7 bases sitting between them. CDR3 length equals 15 residues. Germline V gene data show CDR1 as SGHTS and CDR2 as YDEGEE.

Worth noting for this clone: At the DNA level, this CDR3 is encoded by other sequences in the same sample as well. The chain carries TRBV9 and TRBJ2-7, with 7 bases that match TRBD1. V shed 0 bases and J 6 bases; nucleotides not matched to a gene: 3. This CDR3 is 13 amino acids long. CDR1 SGDLS and CDR2 YYNGEE come from the germline V gene. This CDR3 reads CASSVGGGGEQYF. Here the CDR3 DNA reads TGTGCCAGCAGCGTAGGAGGGGGCGGCGAGCAGTACTTC. Filled out from reference TRBV9 and TRBJ2-7, the complete variable domain reads DSGVTQTPKHLITATGQRVTLRCSPRSGDLSVYWYQQSLDQGLQFLIQYYNGEERAKGNILERFSAQQFPDLHSELNLSSLELGDSALYFCASSVGGGGEQYFGPGTRLTVT.

The V call is TRBV14, the J call TRBJ2-7, with 8 bases identical to TRBD1. Unmatched junction bases numbered 4, after V lost 1 base and J lost 2 bases. The CDR3 has 15 amino acids. The V gene's germline CDR1 is SGHDN and CDR2 FVKESK. The CDR3 here is CASSQGQGPTYEQYF. Here the CDR3 DNA reads TGTGCCAGCAGCCAAGGACAGGGGCCAACCTACGAGCAGTACTTC. Together with reference TRBV14 and TRBJ2-7, the CDR3 gives the full variable domain: EAGVTQFPSHSVIEKGQTVTLRCDPISGHDNLYWYRRVMGKEIKFLLHFVKESKQDESGMPNNRFLAERTGGTYSTLKVQPAELEDSGVYFCASSQGQGPTYEQYFGPGTRLTVT.

The chain carries TRBV21-1 and TRBJ1-3. TRBV21-1 is tagged as a pseudogene. The CDR3 has 16 amino acids. CDR3 loop: CASSPGGQGSGNTIYF. CDR3 bases: TGTGCCAGCTCCCCCGGGGGGCAGGGATCTGGAAACACCATATATTTT.

The V gene is TRBV27, the J gene TRBJ2-3, with TRBD2 matching over 12 bases. This CDR3 comprises 17 residues. The V gene's germline CDR1 is MNHEY and CDR2 SMNVEV (reference sequence). V lost 5 bases, J lost 4 bases, and 10 bases stayed unmatched. CDR3 region: CASSDLGLAGFPDTQYF. CDR3 nucleotides: TGTGCCAGCAGTGACCTCGGACTAGCGGGGTTTCCAGATACGCAGTATTTT.

This clone was counted once. This CDR3 reads CASSSPQGSRGYTF. The CDR3, as DNA: TGTGCCAGCAGTTCGCCTCAGGGATCGCGGGGCTACACCTTC. The V call is TRBV6-5, the J call TRBJ1-2; TRBD1 might be the D (5 bases). The V gene's germline CDR1 is MNHEY and CDR2 SVGAGI. V lost 4 bases to trimming and J lost 8 bases, with 17 bases between them. The CDR3 is 14 residues long.

The DNA for the CDR3 is TGTGCCAGCCCCCCAAAGGTGGAGCGCTATGGCTACACCTTC. It codes for CASPPKVERYGYTF. The genes are TRBV21-1 and TRBJ1-2. TRBV21-1 is a pseudogene locus. This CDR3 has 14 residues.

The rearrangement links TRBV5-4 to TRBJ2-1; D is undetermined. V shed 0 bases and J shed 8 bases, with 6 bases lying between them. The V gene's germline CDR1 is SGHNT and CDR2 YYREEE (reference sequence). This CDR3 region has 12 residues. The chain's CDR3 is CASSLAPDEQFF. In DNA form, the CDR3 reads TGTGCCAGCAGCTTGGCCCCGGATGAGCAGTTCTTC.

The J gene is TRBJ2-3, the V gene TRBV7-8, with TRBD2 matching 9 bases. From germline, CDR1 is SGHVS and CDR2 FQNEAQ. Germline trimming cut 1 base from V and 3 bases from J; bases unmatched to any gene: 8. CDR3 length equals 17 residues. The CDR3: CASSLVVSGRLTDTQYF. In DNA, the CDR3 is TGTGCCAGCAGCTTAGTTGTGAGCGGGAGGCTGACAGATACGCAGTATTTT.

The chain couples TRBV9 to TRBJ2-4; a weak D match, TRBD1 (6 bases). The CDR3 totals 15 residues. Trimming took 4 bases from V and 4 from J, leaving 15 bases between them. Germline CDR1 and CDR2: SGDLS and YYNGEE. CDR3 region: CASSPIGGAKNIQYF. The CDR3, as DNA: TGTGCCAGCAGCCCCATAGGGGGTGCAAAAAACATTCAGTACTTC.

This chain uses TRBV30 with TRBJ2-7; D may be TRBD1 (5 bases). Trimming removed 0 bases at V and 5 bases at J, with 14 bases between. Germline V gene data show CDR1 as GTSNPN and CDR2 as SVGIG (reference sequence). The CDR3 spans 14 residues. CDR3 residues: CAWSVLTQGHEQYF. CDR3 nucleotides: TGTGCCTGGAGTGTACTTACGCAGGGTCACGAGCAGTACTTC.

This chain uses TRBV4-3 with TRBJ2-1; no clear D. CDR1 is LGHNA and CDR2 is YSLEER in the germline V gene. CDR3 length: 16 residues. V was clipped by 2 bases and J by 0 bases, with 11 bases between them. The CDR3 reads CASSQWFPSSYNEQFF. The DNA for the CDR3 is TGCGCCAGCAGCCAATGGTTTCCTAGCTCCTACAATGAGCAGTTCTTC.

The CDR3 reads CASSLGAGGPSNEQFF. The CDR3, as DNA: TGTGCCAGCAGCTTGGGAGCGGGAGGGCCGAGCAATGAGCAGTTCTTC. The chain joins TRBV5-6 to TRBJ2-1; TRBD2 matches 10 bases. Germline CDR1 reads SGHDT; CDR2 reads YYEEEE. CDR3 length equals 16 residues. V lost 0 bases and J lost 6; bases outside the gene matches: 6. The full variable domain, its missing parts supplied by reference TRBV5-6 and TRBJ2-1, is DAGVTQSPTHLIKTRGQQVTLRCSPKSGHDTVSWYQQALGQGPQFIFQYYEEEERQRGNFPDRFSGHQFPNYSSELNVNALLLGDSALYLCASSLGAGGPSNEQFFGPGTRLTVL.

The chain recombines TRBV25-1 with TRBJ2-7; unclear D gene. V lost 4 bases to trimming and J lost 5 bases, with 21 bases between them. CDR3 length: 16 residues. Germline values: CDR1 MGHDK, CDR2 SYGVNS. In nucleotides, the CDR3 is TGTGCCAGCAGTGGAATAGATGTGCCCCGGGCCGACGAGCAGTACTTC. Translating gives CASSGIDVPRADEQYF.

The chain links TRBV5-6 to TRBJ1-1; tentatively, D is TRBD1 (5 bases). V shed 3 bases and J shed 2 bases, with 8 bases lying between them. The CDR3 is made up of 13 amino acids. Germline CDR1 is SGHDT and CDR2 is YYEEEE. The CDR3 region is CASSWGPNTEAFF. The DNA for the CDR3 is TGTGCCAGCAGCTGGGGCCCTAACACTGAAGCTTTCTTT.

Regarding this clone: The same CDR3 also results from other DNA sequences found in this sample. The chain has TRBV7-9 and TRBJ2-2; 9 nucleotides agree with TRBD1. The CDR3 length is 15 residues. With V trimmed by 1 base and J by 5 bases, 2 bases remained unmatched. CDR1 SEHNR and CDR2 FQNEAQ come from the germline V gene (reference sequence). CDR3 nucleotides: TGTGCCAGCAGCTTAGGGGACAGGGAAACCGGGGAGCTGTTTTTT. Translated, it gives CASSLGDRETGELFF.

The gene calls are TRBV28 and TRBJ2-1; weak D call: TRBD2 (5 bases). The CDR3 is made up of 13 amino acids. Deletions cut 10 bases from V and 6 bases from J, with 16 bases between. Germline CDR1 MDHEN, CDR2 SYDVKM. CDR3 in DNA: TGTGCCACCGAAGAGTTGGGAGTCAATGAGCAGTTCTTC. Translated: CATEELGVNEQFF.

This sequence joins TRBV14 and TRBJ2-5; D uncertain. The germline CDR1 and CDR2 sequences are SGHDN and FVKESK. V was shortened by 4 bases and J by 0 bases, with 12 bases between the two germline ends. This CDR3 has 15 amino acids. The CDR3, as DNA: TGTGCCAGCAGCCGCGGACGAAGGTACCAAGAGACCCAGTACTTC. Translation gives CASSRGRRYQETQYF.

The chain employs TRBV9 and TRBJ2-3, with 9 bases that match TRBD2. CDR3 length: 15 residues. V dropped 6 bases and J dropped 2; count of bases not matched to a gene: 7. CDR1 and CDR2 from the germline V gene are SGDLS and YYNGEE. This chain's CDR3 is CASTQAGGYTDTQYF. CDR3 nucleotide sequence: TGTGCCAGCACCCAAGCGGGAGGATACACAGATACGCAGTATTTT.

The table lists this clone with a count of one. The V gene is TRBV25-1, the J gene TRBJ1-5; unclear D gene. The V end was cut by 3 bases, the J end by 5 bases, with 14 bases between. Germline CDR1 MGHDK, CDR2 SYGVNS. The CDR3 sequence is 15 residues long. The CDR3 spells CASSELGVIDQPQHF. CDR3 bases: TGTGCCAGCAGTGAGCTGGGAGTGATTGATCAGCCCCAGCATTTT.

The J gene is TRBJ2-3, the V gene TRBV27; 9 bases align to TRBD2. Per the germline V gene, CDR1 is MNHEY and CDR2 is SMNVEV (reference sequence). After removal of 6 bases from V and 4 bases from J, the junction contained 8 bases not matched to a gene. The CDR3 covers 15 residues. Here the CDR3 reads CASRKEREVPDTQYF. The DNA of the CDR3 is TGTGCCAGCAGAAAAGAGCGGGAGGTCCCAGATACGCAGTATTTT.

The chain recombines TRBV2 with TRBJ2-3, with a possible D match to TRBD2 (6 bases). Trimming removed 3 bases at V and 0 bases at J, with 13 bases between. This CDR3 comprises 16 residues. Looked up from germline, CDR1 is SNHLY and CDR2 is FYNNEI. CDR3 sequence reads: CASSDLAIASTDTQYF. In DNA, the CDR3 is TGTGCCAGCAGTGACCTAGCGATCGCTAGCACAGATACGCAGTATTTT.

The chain joins TRBV27 to TRBJ1-3; TRBD1 might be the D (5 bases). V gave up 3 bases and J gave up 0 bases, with 12 bases separating them. This CDR3 contains 16 residues. Germline V CDR1 and CDR2: MNHEY, SMNVEV (reference sequence). CDR3 loop: CASSLSNRYSGNTIYF. For the CDR3, the DNA is TGTGCCAGCAGTTTGTCCAACAGGTACTCTGGAAACACCATATATTTT.

This chain uses TRBV7-3 with TRBJ2-1, with TRBD2 identical over 9 bases. The CDR3 covers 16 residues. Germline CDR1 SGHTA, CDR2 FQGTGA. V lost 5 bases and J lost 9; bases outside the gene matches: 14. In DNA form, the CDR3 reads TGTGCCAGCAGCCCTAGTGGGACTAGCTTTATCCGTGAGCAGTTCTTC. Protein product: CASSPSGTSFIREQFF.

The chain joins TRBV11-2 to TRBJ1-2; no definite D call. This CDR3 region has 16 residues. Trimming pared 4 bases from V and 6 bases from J, leaving 21 bases between. Germline assignment: CDR1 SGHAT and CDR2 FQNNGV. CDR3 sequence: CASSSPSKTRSDGYTF. The CDR3 coding sequence is TGTGCCAGCAGCTCGCCAAGCAAGACCAGAAGCGATGGCTACACCTTC. The entire variable domain, with the rest obtained from reference TRBV11-2 and TRBJ1-2, is as follows: EAGVAQSPRYKIIEKRQSVAFWCNPISGHATLYWYQQILGQGPKLLIQFQNNGVVDDSQLPKDRFSAERLKGVDSTLKIQPAKLEDSAVYLCASSSPSKTRSDGYTFGSGTRLTVV.

The chain links TRBV27 to TRBJ2-7; weak D call: TRBD2 (5 bases). Trimming cost V 6 bases and J 0 bases, with 6 bases left between them. CDR1 MNHEY and CDR2 SMNVEV come from the germline V gene (reference sequence). The CDR3 contains 12 residues. The CDR3 loop reads CASRDFSYEQYF. The CDR3 region has the DNA TGTGCCAGCAGGGACTTCTCCTACGAGCAGTACTTC.

J is TRBJ2-7 and V is TRBV11-2; possibly TRBD2 for D (5 bases). The CDR3 consists of 13 residues. V was clipped by 1 base and J by 6 bases, with 10 bases between them. Germline V gene lookup returns CDR1 SGHAT and CDR2 FQNNGV. The CDR3 DNA reads as TGTGCCAGCAGCTTAGGGCCTAGCCGCGAGCAGTACTTC. Residues: CASSLGPSREQYF.

This chain uses TRBV2 with TRBJ2-1, with 8 bases that match TRBD2. This CDR3 is 15 amino acids long. V lost 4 bases, J lost 1 base, and 3 bases stayed unmatched. In germline, CDR1 is SNHLY, CDR2 FYNNEI. CDR3 DNA sequence: TGTGCCAGCAGTGGCCGCGGGGGGTCCTACAATGAGCAGTTCTTC. It translates to CASSGRGGSYNEQFF.